This T cell receptor beta chain emerged from a study of blood T cell repertoires in COVID-19. Overall study: Acute and convalescent COVID-19 samples came from the United States, Italy and Spain. Nucleic acid was either cDNA or gDNA, and it came from T cells, B-cell-depleted T cells, or PBMCs.

This CDR3 has 15 amino acids. The V end was cut by 7 bases, the J end by 3 bases, with 16 bases between. Germline CDR1 MNHEY, CDR2 SVGAGI. As processed by the authors: Using reference gene primer amplification, nucleated cell counts were estimated. Libraries were prepared by immunoSEQ multiplex PCR; TCRdb keeps only in-frame clonotypes and omits some of them. The D gene and trimming were derived from the DNA, and the V and J assignments and clone size from that table. This table has tens of thousands of clones, approximately 88% appearing once. The specimen was peripheral blood. This TCR derives from a man at least 80 years old with acute or convalescent COVID-19. The chain has TRBV6-5 and TRBJ2-1; TRBD2 is a possible D gene (7 bases). The CDR3 sequence is CASIPGGASYNEQFF. DNA for the CDR3: TGTGCCAGCATTCCTGGGGGGGCGAGCTACAATGAGCAGTTCTTC.